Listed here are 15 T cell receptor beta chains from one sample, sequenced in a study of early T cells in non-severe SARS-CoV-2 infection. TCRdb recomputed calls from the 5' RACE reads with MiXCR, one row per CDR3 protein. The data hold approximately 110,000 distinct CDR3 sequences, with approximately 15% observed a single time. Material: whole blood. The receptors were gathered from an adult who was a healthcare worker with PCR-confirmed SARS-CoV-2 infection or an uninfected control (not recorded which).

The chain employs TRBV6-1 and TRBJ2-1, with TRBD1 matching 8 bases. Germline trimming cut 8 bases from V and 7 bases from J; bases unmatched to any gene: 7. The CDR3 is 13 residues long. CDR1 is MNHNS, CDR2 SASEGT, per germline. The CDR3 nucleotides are TGTGCCAGCGTTGGGACAGGAATTAATGAGCAGTTCTTC. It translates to CASVGTGINEQFF.

This CDR3 reads CASSLRSGGAYNEQFF. In DNA, the CDR3 is TGCGCCAGCAGCCTGAGGTCCGGAGGGGCCTACAATGAGCAGTTCTTC. The V call is TRBV4-1, the J call TRBJ2-1; the D gene is possibly TRBD2 (6 bases). This CDR3 has 16 residues. Germline V gene data show CDR1 as MGHRA and CDR2 as YSYEKL. V lost 4 bases, J lost 2 bases, and 15 bases lay in between.

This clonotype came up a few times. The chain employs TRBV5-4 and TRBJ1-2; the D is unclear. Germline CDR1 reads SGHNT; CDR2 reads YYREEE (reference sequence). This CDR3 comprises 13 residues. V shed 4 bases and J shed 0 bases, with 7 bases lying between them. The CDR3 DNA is TGTGCCAGCAGCCCCGACCCTAACTATGGCTACACCTTC. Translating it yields CASSPDPNYGYTF.

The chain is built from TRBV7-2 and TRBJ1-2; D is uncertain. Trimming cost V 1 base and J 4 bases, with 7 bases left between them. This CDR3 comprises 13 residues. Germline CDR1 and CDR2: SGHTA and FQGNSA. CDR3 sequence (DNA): TGTGCCAGCAGCTTAGATTACAGCTATGGCTACACCTTC. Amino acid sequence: CASSLDYSYGYTF.

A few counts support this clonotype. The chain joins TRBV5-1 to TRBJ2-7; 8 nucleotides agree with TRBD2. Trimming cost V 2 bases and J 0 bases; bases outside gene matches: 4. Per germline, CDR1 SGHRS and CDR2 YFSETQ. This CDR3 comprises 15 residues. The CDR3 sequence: CASSFGGGTSYEQYF. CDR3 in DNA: TGCGCCAGCAGCTTTGGCGGGGGGACCTCCTACGAGCAGTACTTC.

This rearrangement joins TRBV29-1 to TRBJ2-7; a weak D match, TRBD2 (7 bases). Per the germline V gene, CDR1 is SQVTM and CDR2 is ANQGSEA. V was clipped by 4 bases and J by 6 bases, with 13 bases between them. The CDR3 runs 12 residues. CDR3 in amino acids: CSVVGGGSEQYF. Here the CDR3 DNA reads TGCAGCGTTGTGGGGGGGGGCTCCGAGCAGTACTTC.

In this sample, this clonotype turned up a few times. The CDR3 nucleotides are TGTGCCAGCAGCCAAGCCGGGGGTGACACTAGCGGGGACCCTGGGGCCAACGTCCTGACTTTC. Translation: CASSQAGGDTSGDPGANVLTF. The chain uses TRBV3-1 and TRBJ2-6; 10 bases agree with TRBD2. This CDR3 is built from 21 residues. V was clipped by 1 base and J by 2 bases; unmatched bases: 14. Germline V gene lookup returns CDR1 LGHDT and CDR2 YNNKEL (reference sequence).

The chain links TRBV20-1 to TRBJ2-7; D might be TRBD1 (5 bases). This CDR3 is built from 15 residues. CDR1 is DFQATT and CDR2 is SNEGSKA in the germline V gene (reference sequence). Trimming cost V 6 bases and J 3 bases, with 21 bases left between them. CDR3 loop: CSAQSGADVDYEQYF. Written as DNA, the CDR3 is TGCAGTGCCCAAAGTGGGGCCGACGTTGACTACGAGCAGTACTTC.

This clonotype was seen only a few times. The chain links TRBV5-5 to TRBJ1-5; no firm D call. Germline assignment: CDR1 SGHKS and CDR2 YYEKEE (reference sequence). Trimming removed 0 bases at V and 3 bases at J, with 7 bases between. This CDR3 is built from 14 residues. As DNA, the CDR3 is TGTGCCAGCAGCTTGGGCCGGCTCAATCAGCCCCAGCATTTT. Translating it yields CASSLGRLNQPQHF.

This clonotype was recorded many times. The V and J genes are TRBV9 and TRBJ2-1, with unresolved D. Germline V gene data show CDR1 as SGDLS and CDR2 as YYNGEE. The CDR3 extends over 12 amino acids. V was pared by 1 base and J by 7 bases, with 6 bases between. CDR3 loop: CASSVPGNEQFF. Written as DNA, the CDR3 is TGTGCCAGCAGCGTACCAGGAAATGAGCAGTTCTTC.

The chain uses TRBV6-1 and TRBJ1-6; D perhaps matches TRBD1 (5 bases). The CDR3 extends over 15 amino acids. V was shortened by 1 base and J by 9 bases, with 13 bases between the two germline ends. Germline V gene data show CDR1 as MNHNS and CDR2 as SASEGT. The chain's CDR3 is CASSEGLGTGSPLHF. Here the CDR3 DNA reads TGTGCCAGCAGTGAAGGTTTAGGGACCGGTTCACCCCTCCACTTT.

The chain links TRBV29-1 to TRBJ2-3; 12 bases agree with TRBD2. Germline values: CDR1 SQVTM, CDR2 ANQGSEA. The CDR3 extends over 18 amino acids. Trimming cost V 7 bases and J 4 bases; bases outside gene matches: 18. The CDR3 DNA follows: TGCAGCGCTTGGCTAGCGGGGGGGTATTGGGTCTCGCCAGATACGCAGTATTTT. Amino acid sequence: CSAWLAGGYWVSPDTQYF.

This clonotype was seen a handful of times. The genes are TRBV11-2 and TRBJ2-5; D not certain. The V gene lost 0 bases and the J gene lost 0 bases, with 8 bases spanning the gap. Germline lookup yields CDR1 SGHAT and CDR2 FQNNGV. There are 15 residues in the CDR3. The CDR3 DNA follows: TGTGCCAGCAGCTTAGAGGCAGCGTACCAAGAGACCCAGTACTTC. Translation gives CASSLEAAYQETQYF.

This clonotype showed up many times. For the CDR3, the DNA is TGTGCCAGCAGCTACCAACTCGGGGGTCGGCAGTTCTTC. This translates into CASSYQLGGRQFF. The chain carries TRBV27 and TRBJ2-1; tentative D call: TRBD2 (6 bases). This CDR3 region has 13 residues. Trimming pared 6 bases from V and 12 bases from J, leaving 18 bases between. The germline V gene encodes CDR1 MNHEY and CDR2 SMNVEV (reference sequence).

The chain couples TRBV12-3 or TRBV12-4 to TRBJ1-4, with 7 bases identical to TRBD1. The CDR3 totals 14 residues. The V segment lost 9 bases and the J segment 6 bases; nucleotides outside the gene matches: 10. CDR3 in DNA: TGTGCCAGTTGCCCGACAGGGAAAGATGAAAAACTGTTTTTT. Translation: CASCPTGKDEKLFF.